This T cell receptor (beta chain) was found in a study of cytomegalovirus exposure and HLA in healthy donors. The length of the CDR3 is 17 residues. Germline-derived CDR1 and CDR2 are SGDLS and YYNGEE. The ends were cut back, 3 bases at V and 1 base at J, with 18 bases in the middle. PCR employed 60 Vbeta and 13 Jbeta primers. The authors' processing: Some 10 million of the roughly 80 million unique TCR beta chains counted in a later analysis were shared. Here immunoSEQ multiplex PCR was the method, and the copy in TCRdb shows in-frame clones only, minus some. From that table come the V and J calls and clone size; the DNA was used to work out D and trimming. This sample has 80,000 to 100,000 clones; 63% occur once, and the top ten carry about 15%. Study conclusions and caveats: According to the study, 180 or so TCR beta chains were cytomegalovirus-associated.

As regards this clone: Its antigen is unidentified.

What was sequenced was PBMCs. The receptor was derived from a woman between 35 and 50 years old in good health and CMV-seropositive. This sequence joins TRBV9 and TRBJ2-3, with D maybe TRBD1 (6 bases). CDR3 sequence (DNA): TGTGCCAGCAGCGCAAAAAAACAGGGTAACCGCACAGATACGCAGTATTTT. Its translation: CASSAKKQGNRTDTQYF.